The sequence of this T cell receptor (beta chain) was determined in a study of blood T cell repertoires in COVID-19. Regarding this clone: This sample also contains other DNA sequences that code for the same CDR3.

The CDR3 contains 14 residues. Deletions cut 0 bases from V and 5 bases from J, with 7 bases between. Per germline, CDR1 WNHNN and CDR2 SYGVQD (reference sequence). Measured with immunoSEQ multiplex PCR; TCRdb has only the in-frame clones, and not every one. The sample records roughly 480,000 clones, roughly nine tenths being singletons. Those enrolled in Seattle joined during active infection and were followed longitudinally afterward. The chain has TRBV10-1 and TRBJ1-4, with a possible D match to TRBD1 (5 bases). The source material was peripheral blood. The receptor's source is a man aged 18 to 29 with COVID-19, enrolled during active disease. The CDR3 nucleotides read TGCGCCAGCAGTGAGTCGACAGCGAATGAAAAACTGTTTTTT. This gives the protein CASSESTANEKLFF.